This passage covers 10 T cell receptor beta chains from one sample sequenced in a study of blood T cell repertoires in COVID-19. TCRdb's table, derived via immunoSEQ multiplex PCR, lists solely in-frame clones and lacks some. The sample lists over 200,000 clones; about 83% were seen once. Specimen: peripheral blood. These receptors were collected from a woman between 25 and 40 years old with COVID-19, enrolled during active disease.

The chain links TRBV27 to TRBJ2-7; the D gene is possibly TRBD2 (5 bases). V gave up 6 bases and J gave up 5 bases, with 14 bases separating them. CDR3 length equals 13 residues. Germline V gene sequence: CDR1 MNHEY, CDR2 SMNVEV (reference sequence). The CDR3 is CASRPDGVDEQYF. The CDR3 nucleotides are TGTGCCAGCAGGCCAGACGGGGTCGACGAGCAGTACTTC.

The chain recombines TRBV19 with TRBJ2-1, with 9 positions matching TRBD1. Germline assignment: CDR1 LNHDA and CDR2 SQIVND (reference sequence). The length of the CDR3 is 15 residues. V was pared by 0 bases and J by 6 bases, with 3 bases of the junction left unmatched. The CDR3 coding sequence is TGTGCCAGTAGTATAGAGGGACAGGGTTTCAATGAGCAGTTCTTC. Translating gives CASSIEGQGFNEQFF.

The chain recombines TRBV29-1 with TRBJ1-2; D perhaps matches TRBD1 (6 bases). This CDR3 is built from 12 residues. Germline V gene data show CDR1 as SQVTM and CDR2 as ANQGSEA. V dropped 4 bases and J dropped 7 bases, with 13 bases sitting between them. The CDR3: CSVGNRVSGYTF. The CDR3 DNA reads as TGCAGCGTTGGGAACAGGGTTAGTGGCTACACCTTC.

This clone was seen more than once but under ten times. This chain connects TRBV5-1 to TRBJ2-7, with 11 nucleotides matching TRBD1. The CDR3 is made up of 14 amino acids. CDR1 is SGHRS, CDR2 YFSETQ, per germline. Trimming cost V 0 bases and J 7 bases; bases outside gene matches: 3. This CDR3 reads CASSLGTGGEEQYF. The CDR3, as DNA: TGCGCCAGCAGCTTGGGGACAGGGGGCGAAGAGCAGTACTTC.

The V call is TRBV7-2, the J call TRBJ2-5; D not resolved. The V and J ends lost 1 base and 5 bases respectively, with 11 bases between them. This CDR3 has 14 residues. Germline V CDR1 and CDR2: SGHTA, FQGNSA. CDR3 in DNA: TGTGCCAGCAGCTTAGTAGTCCGTCGGGAGACCCAGTACTTC. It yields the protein CASSLVVRRETQYF.

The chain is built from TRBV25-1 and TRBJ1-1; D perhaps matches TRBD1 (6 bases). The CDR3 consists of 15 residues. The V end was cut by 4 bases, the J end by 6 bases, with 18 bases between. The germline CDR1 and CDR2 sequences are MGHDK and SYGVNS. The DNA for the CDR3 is TGTGCCAGCAGTGGAATTGCGGGGGCGCTATCTGAAGCTTTCTTT. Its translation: CASSGIAGALSEAFF.

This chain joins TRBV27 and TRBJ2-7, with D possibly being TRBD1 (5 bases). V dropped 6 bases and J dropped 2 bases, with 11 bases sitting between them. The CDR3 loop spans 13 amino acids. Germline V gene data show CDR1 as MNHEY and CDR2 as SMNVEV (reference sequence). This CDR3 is CASRSTDTYEQYF. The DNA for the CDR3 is TGTGCCAGCAGGTCGACAGACACCTACGAGCAGTACTTC.

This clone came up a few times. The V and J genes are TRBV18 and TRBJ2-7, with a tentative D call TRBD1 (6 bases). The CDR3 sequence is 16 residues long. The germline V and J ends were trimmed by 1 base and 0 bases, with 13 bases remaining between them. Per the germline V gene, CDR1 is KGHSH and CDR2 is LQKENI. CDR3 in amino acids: CASSPRKGGSSYEQYF. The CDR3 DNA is TGTGCCAGCTCACCACGGAAAGGGGGTAGCTCCTACGAGCAGTACTTC.

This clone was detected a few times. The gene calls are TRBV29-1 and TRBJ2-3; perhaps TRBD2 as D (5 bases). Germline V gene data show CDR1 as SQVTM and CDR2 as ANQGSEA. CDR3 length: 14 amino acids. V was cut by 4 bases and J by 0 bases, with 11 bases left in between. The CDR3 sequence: CSVGASQSTDTQYF. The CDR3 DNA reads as TGCAGCGTTGGGGCTAGCCAAAGCACAGATACGCAGTATTTT.

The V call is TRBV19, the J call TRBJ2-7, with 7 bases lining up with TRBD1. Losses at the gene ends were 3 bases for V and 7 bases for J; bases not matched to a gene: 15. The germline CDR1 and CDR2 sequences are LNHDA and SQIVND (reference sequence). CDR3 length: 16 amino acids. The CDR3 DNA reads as TGTGCCAGTAGTATCCCCGGACAGGTGAGAACGAGGGAGCAGTACTTC. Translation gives CASSIPGQVRTREQYF.